A single T cell receptor beta chain is shown here with its context. The data are from a study of shared clonotypes between healthy human individuals. The ends were cut back, 4 bases at V and 0 bases at J, with 27 bases in the middle. The CDR3 loop spans 20 amino acids. Germline assignment: CDR1 LNHDA and CDR2 SQIVND (reference sequence). Method: immunoSEQ multiplex PCR; TCRdb's copy keeps in-frame clones and lacks some. The sample has just over 2,000,000 clones; about 95% are singletons. The chain combines TRBV19 with TRBJ1-1, with D maybe TRBD1 (5 bases). The TCR was taken from a man between 18 and 29 years old in good health. Sequences were obtained from naive CD4+ T cells sorted from blood. Subset of the sample: CD45RA+ positively selected. CDR3 DNA sequence: TGTGCCAGTAGTAACCCTCTGAAACCCGGGACCCCGCTTATGAACACTGAAGCTTTCTTT. Translating it yields CASSNPLKPGTPLMNTEAFF.